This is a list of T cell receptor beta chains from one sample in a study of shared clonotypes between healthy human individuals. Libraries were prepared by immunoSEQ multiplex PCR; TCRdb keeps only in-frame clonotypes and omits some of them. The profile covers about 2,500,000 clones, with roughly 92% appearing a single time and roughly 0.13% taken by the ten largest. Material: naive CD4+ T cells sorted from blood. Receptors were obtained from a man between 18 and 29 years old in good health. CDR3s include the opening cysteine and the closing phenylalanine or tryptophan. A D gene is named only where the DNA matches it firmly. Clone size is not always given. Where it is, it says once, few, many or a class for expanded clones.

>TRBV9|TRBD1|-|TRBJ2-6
CASTLTGGGSGANVLTF
TGTGCCAGCACCCTGACAGGGGGCGGCTCTGGGGCCAACGTCCTGACTTTC
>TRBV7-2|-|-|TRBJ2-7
CASSPVGGTYEQYF
TGTGCCAGCAGCCCTGTTGGTGGGACCTACGAGCAGTACTTC
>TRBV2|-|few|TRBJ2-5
CASSVAETQYF
TGTGCCAGCAGTGTTGCGGAGACCCAGTACTTC
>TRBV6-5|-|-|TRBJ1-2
CASSYGGNYGYTF
TGTGCCAGCAGTTACGGGGGTAACTATGGCTACACCTTC
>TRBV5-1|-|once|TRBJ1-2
CASSLEAGSYGYTF
TGCGCCAGCAGCTTGGAGGCAGGGAGCTATGGCTACACCTTC
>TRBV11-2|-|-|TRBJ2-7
CASSLGGHEQYF
TGTGCCAGCAGCTTAGGGGGTCACGAGCAGTACTTC
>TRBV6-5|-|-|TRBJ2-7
CASSYRVGGEQYF
TGTGCCAGCAGTTATCGGGTAGGGGGTGAGCAGTACTTC
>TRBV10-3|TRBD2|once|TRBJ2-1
CATQASGGLDNEQFF
TGTGCCACTCAGGCTAGCGGGGGGCTGGACAATGAGCAGTTCTTC
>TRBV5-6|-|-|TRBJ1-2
CASSLGAGYGYGYTF
TGTGCCAGCAGCTTGGGGGCAGGGTACGGCTATGGCTACACCTTC
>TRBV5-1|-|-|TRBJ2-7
CASSPGDNPYEQYF
TGCGCCAGCAGCCCGGGGGATAACCCCTACGAGCAGTACTTC